This TCR beta chain is drawn from a study of T cells in narcolepsy. The study's findings and limits: Some memory CD4+ repertoires had no autoreactive clone sequences.

Germline V gene data show CDR1 as LNHDA and CDR2 as SQIVND (reference sequence). With 10 bases removed from V and 6 bases from J, the gap between germline ends came to 16 bases. This CDR3 has 13 residues. This table comes from immunoSEQ multiplex PCR, and its TCRdb copy is limited to in-frame clones, with some not included. The data contain some 25,000 clones, 85% of them singletons. Concerning this clone itself: Its antigen is unidentified.

The chain links TRBV19 to TRBJ1-5; no clear D. The TCR was taken from a human donor in good health. Sequencing was done on a sample of memory (CD45RA-) CD4+ T cells from blood. CDR3 nucleotide sequence: TGTGCCACCAAGGAAGTTGGGAGTCAGCCCCAGCATTTT. This codes for CATKEVGSQPQHF.